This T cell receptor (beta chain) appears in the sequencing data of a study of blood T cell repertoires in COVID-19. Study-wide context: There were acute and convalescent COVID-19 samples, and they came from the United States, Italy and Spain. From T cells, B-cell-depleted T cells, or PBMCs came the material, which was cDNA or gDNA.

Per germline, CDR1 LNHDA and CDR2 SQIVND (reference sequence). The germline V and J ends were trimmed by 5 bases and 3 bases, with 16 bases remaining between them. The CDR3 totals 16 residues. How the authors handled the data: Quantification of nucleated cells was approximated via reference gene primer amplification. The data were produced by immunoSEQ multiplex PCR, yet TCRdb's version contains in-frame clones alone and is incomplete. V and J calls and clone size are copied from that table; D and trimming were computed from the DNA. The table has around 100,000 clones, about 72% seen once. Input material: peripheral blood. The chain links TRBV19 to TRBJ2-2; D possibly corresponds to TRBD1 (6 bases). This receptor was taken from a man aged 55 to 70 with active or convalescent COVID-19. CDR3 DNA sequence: TGTGCCAGTAGTTTATACAGGGTTTCGTACACCGGGGAGCTGTTTTTT. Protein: CASSLYRVSYTGELFF.